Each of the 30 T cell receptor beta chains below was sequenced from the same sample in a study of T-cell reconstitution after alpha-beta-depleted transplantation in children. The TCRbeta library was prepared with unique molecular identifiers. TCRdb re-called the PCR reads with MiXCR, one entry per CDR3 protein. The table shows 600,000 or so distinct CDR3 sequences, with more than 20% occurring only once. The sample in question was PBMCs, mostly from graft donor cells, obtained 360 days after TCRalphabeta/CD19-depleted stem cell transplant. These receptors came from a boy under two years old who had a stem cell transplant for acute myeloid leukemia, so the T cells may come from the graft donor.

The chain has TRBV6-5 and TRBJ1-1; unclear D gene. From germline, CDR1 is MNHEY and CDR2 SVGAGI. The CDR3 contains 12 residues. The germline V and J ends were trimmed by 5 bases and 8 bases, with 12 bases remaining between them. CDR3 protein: CASSQDPGEAFF. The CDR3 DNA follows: TGTGCCAGCAGTCAGGATCCGGGGGAAGCTTTCTTT.

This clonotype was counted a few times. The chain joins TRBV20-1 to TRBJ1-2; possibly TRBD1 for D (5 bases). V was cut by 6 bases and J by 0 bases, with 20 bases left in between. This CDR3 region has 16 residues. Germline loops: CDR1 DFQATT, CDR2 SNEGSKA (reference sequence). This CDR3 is CSAARPGAPANYGYTF. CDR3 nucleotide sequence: TGCAGTGCCGCTCGTCCCGGGGCACCAGCTAACTATGGCTACACCTTC.

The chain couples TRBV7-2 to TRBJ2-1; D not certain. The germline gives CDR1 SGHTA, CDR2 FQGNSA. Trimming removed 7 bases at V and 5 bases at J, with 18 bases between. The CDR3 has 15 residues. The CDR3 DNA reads TGTGCCAGCAACACTCCCAGACTCCCGCACAATGAGCAGTTCTTC. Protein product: CASNTPRLPHNEQFF.

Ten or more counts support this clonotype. The CDR3 nucleotides read TGTGCCAGCAGTAACCAGGGGTTGGGCACTGAAGCTTTCTTT. Amino acid sequence: CASSNQGLGTEAFF. The chain carries TRBV25-1 and TRBJ1-1, with TRBD1 as a possible D gene (6 bases). The CDR3 length is 14 residues. V was clipped by 5 bases and J by 4 bases, with 14 bases between them. Germline-derived CDR1 and CDR2 are MGHDK and SYGVNS.

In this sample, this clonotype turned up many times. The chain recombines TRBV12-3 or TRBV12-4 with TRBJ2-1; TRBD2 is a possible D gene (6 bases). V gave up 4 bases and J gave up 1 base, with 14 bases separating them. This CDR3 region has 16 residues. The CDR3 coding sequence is TGTGCCAGCAGTTACCCGGGACTGCCTTCCTACAATGAGCAGTTCTTC. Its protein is CASSYPGLPSYNEQFF.

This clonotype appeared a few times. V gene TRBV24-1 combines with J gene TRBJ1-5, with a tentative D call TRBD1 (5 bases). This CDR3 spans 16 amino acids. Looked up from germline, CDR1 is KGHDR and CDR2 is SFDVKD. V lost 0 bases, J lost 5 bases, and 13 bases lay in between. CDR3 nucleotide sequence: TGTGCCACCAGTGATTTGATGGGGGAGGCCGATCAGCCCCAGCATTTT. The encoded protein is CATSDLMGEADQPQHF.

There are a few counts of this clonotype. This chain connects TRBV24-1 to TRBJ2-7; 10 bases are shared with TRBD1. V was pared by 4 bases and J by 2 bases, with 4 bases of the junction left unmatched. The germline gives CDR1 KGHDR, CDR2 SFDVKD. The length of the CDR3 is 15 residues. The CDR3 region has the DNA TGTGCCACCAGTGACGCCGGACAGGGGGCCTACGAGCAGTACTTC. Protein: CATSDAGQGAYEQYF.

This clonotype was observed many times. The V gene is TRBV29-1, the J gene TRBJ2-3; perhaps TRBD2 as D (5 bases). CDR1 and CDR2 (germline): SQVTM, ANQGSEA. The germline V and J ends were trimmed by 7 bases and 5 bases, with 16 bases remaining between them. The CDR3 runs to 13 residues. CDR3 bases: TGCAGCGGAGCCACGGCCCGGGGAGATACGCAGTATTTT. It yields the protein CSGATARGDTQYF.

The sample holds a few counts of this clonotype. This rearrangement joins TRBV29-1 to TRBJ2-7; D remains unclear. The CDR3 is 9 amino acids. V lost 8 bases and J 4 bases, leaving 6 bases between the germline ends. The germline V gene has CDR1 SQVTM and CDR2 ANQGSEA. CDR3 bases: TGCAGCCTCATTTACGAGCAGTACTTC. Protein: CSLIYEQYF.

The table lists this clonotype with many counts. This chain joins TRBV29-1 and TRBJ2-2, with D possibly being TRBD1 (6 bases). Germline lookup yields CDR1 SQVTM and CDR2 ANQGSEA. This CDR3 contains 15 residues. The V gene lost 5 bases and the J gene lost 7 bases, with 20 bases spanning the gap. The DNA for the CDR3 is TGCAGCGTTCGAATCGACAGGCTCTCCAGCGGGGAGCTGTTTTTT. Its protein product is CSVRIDRLSSGELFF.

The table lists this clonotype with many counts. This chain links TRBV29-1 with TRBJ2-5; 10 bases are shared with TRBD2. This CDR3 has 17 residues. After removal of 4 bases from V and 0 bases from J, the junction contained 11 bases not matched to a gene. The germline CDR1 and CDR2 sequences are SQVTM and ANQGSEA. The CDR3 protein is CSVGIVWTSGDQETQYF. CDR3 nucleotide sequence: TGCAGCGTTGGGATCGTGTGGACTAGCGGCGACCAAGAGACCCAGTACTTC.

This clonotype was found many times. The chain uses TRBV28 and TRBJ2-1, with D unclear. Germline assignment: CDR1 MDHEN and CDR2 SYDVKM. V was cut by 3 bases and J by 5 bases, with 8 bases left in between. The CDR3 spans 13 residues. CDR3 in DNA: TGTGCCAGCAGTTTTGGGCAAGACAATGAGCAGTTCTTC. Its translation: CASSFGQDNEQFF.

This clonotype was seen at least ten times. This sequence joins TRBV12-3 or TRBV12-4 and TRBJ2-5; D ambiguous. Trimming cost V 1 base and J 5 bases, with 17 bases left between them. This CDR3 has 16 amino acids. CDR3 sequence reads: CASSLVPDLVLETQYF. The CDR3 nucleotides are TGTGCCAGCAGTTTAGTGCCAGATCTAGTCTTGGAGACCCAGTACTTC.

DNA of the CDR3: TGTGCCAGCAGGGGTCGGGACAGGGGGCTCCATGGCTACACCTTC. Residues: CASRGRDRGLHGYTF. The chain joins TRBV27 to TRBJ1-2, with TRBD1 matching over 12 bases. With V trimmed by 6 bases and J by 6 bases, 8 bases remained unmatched. CDR1 is MNHEY and CDR2 is SMNVEV in the germline V gene (reference sequence). The CDR3 has 15 amino acids.

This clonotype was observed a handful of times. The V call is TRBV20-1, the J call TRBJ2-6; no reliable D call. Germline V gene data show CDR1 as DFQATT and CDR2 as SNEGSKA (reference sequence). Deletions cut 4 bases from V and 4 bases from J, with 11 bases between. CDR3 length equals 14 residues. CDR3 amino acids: CSATPAAGANVLTF. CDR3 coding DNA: TGCAGTGCTACCCCGGCTGCCGGGGCCAACGTCCTGACTTTC.

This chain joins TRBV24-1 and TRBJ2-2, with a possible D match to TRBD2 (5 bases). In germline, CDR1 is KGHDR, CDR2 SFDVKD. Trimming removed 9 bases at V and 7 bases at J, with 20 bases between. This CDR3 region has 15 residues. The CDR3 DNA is TGTGCCACCCAACAGACGGGCCCGGGGAACGGGGAGCTGTTTTTT. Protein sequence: CATQQTGPGNGELFF.

CDR3 residues: CASSLSDGGPSNEQFF. CDR3 coding DNA: TGCGCCAGCAGCTTGAGTGATGGGGGACCTAGCAATGAGCAGTTCTTC. The chain recombines TRBV5-1 with TRBJ2-1; D is tentatively TRBD1 or TRBD2 (5 bases each). V gave up 1 base and J gave up 6 bases, with 17 bases separating them. CDR1 SGHRS and CDR2 YFSETQ come from the germline V gene. CDR3 length: 16 amino acids.

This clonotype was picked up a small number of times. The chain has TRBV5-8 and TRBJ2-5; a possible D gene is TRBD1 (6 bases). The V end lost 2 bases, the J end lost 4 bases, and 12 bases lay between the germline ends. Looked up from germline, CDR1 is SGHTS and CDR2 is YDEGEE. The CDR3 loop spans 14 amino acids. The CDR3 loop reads CASSFFRGVETQYF. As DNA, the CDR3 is TGTGCCAGCAGCTTTTTCAGGGGCGTAGAGACCCAGTACTTC.

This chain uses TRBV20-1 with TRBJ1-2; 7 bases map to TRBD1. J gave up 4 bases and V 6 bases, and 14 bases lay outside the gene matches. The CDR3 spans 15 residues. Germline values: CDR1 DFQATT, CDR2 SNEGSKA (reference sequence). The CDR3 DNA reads TGCAGTGCCCCGCGGACAGGCCCTAGTGGCTATGGCTACACCTTC. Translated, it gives CSAPRTGPSGYGYTF.

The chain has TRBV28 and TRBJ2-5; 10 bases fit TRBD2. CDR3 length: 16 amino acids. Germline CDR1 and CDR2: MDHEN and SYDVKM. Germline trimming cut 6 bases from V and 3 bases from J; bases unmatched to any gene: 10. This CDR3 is CASSVSGTSVKETQYF. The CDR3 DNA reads TGTGCCAGCAGCGTTTCCGGGACTAGCGTAAAAGAGACCCAGTACTTC.

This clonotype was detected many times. This CDR3 reads CASSPILGGGETQYF. CDR3 coding DNA: TGTGCCAGCAGTCCCATTTTGGGCGGGGGTGAGACCCAGTACTTC. The chain links TRBV12-3 or TRBV12-4 to TRBJ2-5; 7 nucleotides agree with TRBD2. The CDR3 sequence is 15 residues long. V shed 5 bases and J 5 bases; nucleotides not matched to a gene: 11.

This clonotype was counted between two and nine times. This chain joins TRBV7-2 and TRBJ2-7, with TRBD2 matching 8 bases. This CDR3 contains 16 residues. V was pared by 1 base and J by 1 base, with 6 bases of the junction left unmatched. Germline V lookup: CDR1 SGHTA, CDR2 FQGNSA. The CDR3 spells CASSLVASGGSYEQYF. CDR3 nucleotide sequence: TGTGCCAGCAGCTTAGTTGCCAGCGGGGGATCCTACGAGCAGTACTTC.

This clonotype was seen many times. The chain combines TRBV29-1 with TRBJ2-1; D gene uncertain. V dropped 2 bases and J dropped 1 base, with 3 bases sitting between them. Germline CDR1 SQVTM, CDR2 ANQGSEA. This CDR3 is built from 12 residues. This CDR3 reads CSVERSYNEQFF. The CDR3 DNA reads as TGCAGCGTTGAACGATCCTACAATGAGCAGTTCTTC.

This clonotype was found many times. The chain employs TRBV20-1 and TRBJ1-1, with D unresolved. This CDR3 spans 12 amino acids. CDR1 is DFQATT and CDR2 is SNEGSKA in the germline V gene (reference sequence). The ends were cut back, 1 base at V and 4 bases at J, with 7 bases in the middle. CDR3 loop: CSARGPGTEAFF. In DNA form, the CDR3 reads TGCAGTGCTAGAGGGCCGGGCACTGAAGCTTTCTTT.

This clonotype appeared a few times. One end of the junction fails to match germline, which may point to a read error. The CDR3: CSVQDRGTEKLFF. The CDR3 DNA reads as TGCAGCGTTCAAGACAGGGGTACGGAAAAACTGTTTTTT. This chain uses TRBV29-1 with TRBJ1-4; 8 bases are shared with TRBD1. Germline V gene lookup returns CDR1 SQVTM and CDR2 ANQGSEA. This CDR3 contains 13 residues.

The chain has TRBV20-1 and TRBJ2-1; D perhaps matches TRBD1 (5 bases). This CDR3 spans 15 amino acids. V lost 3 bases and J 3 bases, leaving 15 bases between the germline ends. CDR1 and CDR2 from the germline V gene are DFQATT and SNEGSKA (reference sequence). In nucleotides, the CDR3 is TGCAGTGCTAGGCTCCCCCCAGGGAACTACAATGAGCAGTTCTTC. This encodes CSARLPPGNYNEQFF.

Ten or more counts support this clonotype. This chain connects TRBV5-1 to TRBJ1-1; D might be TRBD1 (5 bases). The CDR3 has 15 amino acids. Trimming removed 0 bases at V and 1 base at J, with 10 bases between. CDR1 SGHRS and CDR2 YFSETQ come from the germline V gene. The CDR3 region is CASSLDGQPNTEAFF. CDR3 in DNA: TGCGCCAGCAGCTTGGATGGACAACCGAACACTGAAGCTTTCTTT.

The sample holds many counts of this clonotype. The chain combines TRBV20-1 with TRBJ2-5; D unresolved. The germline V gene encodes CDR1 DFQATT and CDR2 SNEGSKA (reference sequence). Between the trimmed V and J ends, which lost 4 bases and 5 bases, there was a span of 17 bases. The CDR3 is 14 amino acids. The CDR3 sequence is CSATLRLASETQYF. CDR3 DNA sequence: TGCAGTGCTACACTTCGACTCGCCTCGGAGACCCAGTACTTC.

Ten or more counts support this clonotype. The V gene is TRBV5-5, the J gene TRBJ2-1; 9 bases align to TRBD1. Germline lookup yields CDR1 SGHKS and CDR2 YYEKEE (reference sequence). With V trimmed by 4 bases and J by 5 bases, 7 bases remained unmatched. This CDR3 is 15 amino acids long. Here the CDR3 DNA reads TGTGCCAGCAGCCAAGACAGGGGGGTTCACAATGAGCAGTTCTTC. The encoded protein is CASSQDRGVHNEQFF.

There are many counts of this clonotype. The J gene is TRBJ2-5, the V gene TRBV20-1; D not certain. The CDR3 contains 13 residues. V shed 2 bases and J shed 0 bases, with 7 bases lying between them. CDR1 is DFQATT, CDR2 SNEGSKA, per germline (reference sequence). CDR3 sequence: CSARPGYQETQYF. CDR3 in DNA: TGCAGTGCTAGACCCGGTTACCAAGAGACCCAGTACTTC.